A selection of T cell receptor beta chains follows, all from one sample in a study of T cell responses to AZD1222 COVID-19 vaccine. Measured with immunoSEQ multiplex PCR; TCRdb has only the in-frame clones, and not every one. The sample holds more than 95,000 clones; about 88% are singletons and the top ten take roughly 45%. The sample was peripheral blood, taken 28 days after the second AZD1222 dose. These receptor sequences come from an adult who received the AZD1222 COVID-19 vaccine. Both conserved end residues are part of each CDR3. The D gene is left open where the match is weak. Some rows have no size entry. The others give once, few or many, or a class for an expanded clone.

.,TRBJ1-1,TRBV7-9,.,CASSFGGGTEAFF,TGTGCCAGCAGCTTCGGGGGCGGAACTGAAGCTTTCTTT
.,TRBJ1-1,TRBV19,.,CASKPGNTEAFF,TGTGCCAGTAAGCCGGGGAACACTGAAGCTTTCTTT
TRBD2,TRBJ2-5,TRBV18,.,CASSPLAGETQYF,TGTGCCAGCTCACCACTAGCGGGTGAGACCCAGTACTTC
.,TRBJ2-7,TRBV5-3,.,CARSPIDVGISYEQYF,TGTGCCAGAAGCCCAATTGATGTGGGCATCTCCTACGAGCAGTACTTC
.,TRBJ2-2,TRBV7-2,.,CASARDFWNTGELFF,TGTGCCAGCGCACGGGACTTTTGGAACACCGGGGAGCTGTTTTTT
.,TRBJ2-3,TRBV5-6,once,CASSLGPLADTQYF,TGTGCCAGCAGCTTGGGGCCGCTCGCAGATACGCAGTATTTT
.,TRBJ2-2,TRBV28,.,CASSLWAGELFF,TGTGCCAGCAGTTTATGGGCCGGGGAGCTGTTTTTT
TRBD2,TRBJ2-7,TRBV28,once,CASSLSGTSGNEQYF,TGTGCCAGCAGTTTATCAGGGACTAGCGGGAACGAGCAGTACTTC
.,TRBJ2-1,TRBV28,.,CASTRWSSYNEQFF,TGTGCCAGCACGCGTTGGAGCTCCTACAATGAGCAGTTCTTC
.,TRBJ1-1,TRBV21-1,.,CASSSNSSALSTNTEAFF,TGTGCCAGCAGCAGCAACAGTAGCGCCCTGAGTACTAACACTGAAGCTTTCTTT